This entry features one T cell receptor beta chain sequence. Authors' data handling: The authors estimated nucleated cell counts from reference gene primer amplification. Assay: immunoSEQ multiplex PCR; the TCRdb copy retains only in-frame clones and omits some. V and J calls and clone size come straight from that table; D and trimming were deduced from the DNA. The sample has more than 140,000 clones, under 85% seen once. The trim removed 0 bases at V and 3 bases at J, leaving 5 bases unmatched. The CDR3 is made up of 16 amino acids. Looked up from germline, CDR1 is MGHRA and CDR2 is YSYEKL. This specimen belongs to a study of blood T cell repertoires in COVID-19. Study as a whole: Samples of COVID-19 (acute and convalescent) were obtained from the United States, Italy and Spain. T cells, B-cell-depleted T cells, or PBMCs supplied cDNA or gDNA.

Input material: peripheral blood. The TCR was taken from a human donor in a cohort sampled during active COVID-19. This chain uses TRBV4-1 with TRBJ2-3; TRBD1 matches at 8 bases. CDR3 nucleotide sequence: TGCGCCAGCAGCCAAGACCGGACAGGGAGGACAGATACGCAGTATTTT. This codes for CASSQDRTGRTDTQYF.